The 24 T cell receptor beta chains below all came from one sample that was sequenced in a study of response to subunit inactivated influenza vaccine. In TCRdb, the RT-PCR reads were re-called with MiXCR into one record per CDR3 protein. Seen here are about 520,000 distinct CDR3 sequences, approximately 7.3% observed once, and the top ten hold roughly 13%. This material consisted of PBMCs from blood, taken about 23 months after vaccination. The receptors were gathered from a man in his fifties or sixties who received an inactivated influenza vaccine.

This clonotype was recorded at least ten times. V is TRBV10-2 and J is TRBJ1-1; 9 nucleotides agree with TRBD1. The length of the CDR3 is 12 residues. Germline V CDR1 and CDR2: WSHSY, SAAADI. The V segment lost 5 bases and the J segment 6 bases; nucleotides outside the gene matches: 1. In nucleotides, the CDR3 is TGCGCCAGCAGTACAGGGGGCTCTGAAGCTTTCTTT. It yields the protein CASSTGGSEAFF.

A few counts support this clonotype. The genes are TRBV6-1 and TRBJ2-2; a possible D gene is TRBD2 (5 bases). The CDR3 is 13 residues long. V was shortened by 3 bases and J by 5 bases, with 7 bases between the two germline ends. The V gene's germline CDR1 is MNHNS and CDR2 SASEGT. In DNA form, the CDR3 reads TGTGCCAGCAGTGATGGCGGGACCGGGGAGCTGTTTTTT. The encoded protein is CASSDGGTGELFF.

V is TRBV12-3 or TRBV12-4 and J is TRBJ2-2; D may be TRBD1 (6 bases). The CDR3 has 14 residues. Trimming stripped 6 bases from V and 1 base from J, with 9 bases between. CDR3 loop: CASRKTGNTGELFF. The CDR3 bases are TGTGCCAGCAGGAAGACAGGGAACACCGGGGAGCTGTTTTTT.

This chain uses TRBV2 with TRBJ2-1; TRBD2 is a possible D gene (6 bases). Germline-derived CDR1 and CDR2 are SNHLY and FYNNEI. CDR3 length: 16 amino acids. The ends were cut back, 6 bases at V and 6 bases at J, with 21 bases in the middle. The CDR3 is CASSDSWAGNFNEQFF. DNA for the CDR3: TGTGCCAGCAGCGACTCATGGGCGGGAAACTTCAATGAGCAGTTCTTC.

The chain links TRBV5-5 to TRBJ2-7; D unclear. V lost 0 bases and J lost 6, with 10 bases in between. The germline V gene encodes CDR1 SGHKS and CDR2 YYEKEE (reference sequence). This CDR3 contains 13 residues. The CDR3 region is CASSLGSLGEQYF. In DNA form, the CDR3 reads TGTGCCAGCAGCTTGGGGAGCTTGGGCGAGCAGTACTTC.

This clonotype was picked up a small number of times. The chain is built from TRBV7-2 and TRBJ1-2; possible D gene TRBD1, 6 bases. The CDR3 runs to 17 residues. In germline, CDR1 is SGHTA, CDR2 FQGNSA. Trimming took off 2 bases at V and 5 bases at J, with 21 bases between the two ends. CDR3: CASSLTPALTGTYGYTF. CDR3 sequence (DNA): TGTGCCAGCAGCTTAACACCCGCCCTTACAGGGACGTATGGCTACACCTTC. Supplemented by reference TRBV7-2 and TRBJ1-2, the full variable domain reads GAGVSQSPSNKVTEKGKDVELRCDPISGHTALYWYRQSLGQGLEFLIYFQGNSAPDKSGLPSDRFSAERTGGSVSTLTIQRTQQEDSAVYLCASSLTPALTGTYGYTFGSGTRLTVV.

This clonotype has at least ten counts. The rearrangement joins TRBV7-9 to TRBJ1-1, with D unresolved. CDR3 size: 14 residues. V was clipped by 2 bases and J by 6 bases, with 13 bases between them. From germline, CDR1 is SEHNR and CDR2 FQNEAQ (reference sequence). The CDR3 coding sequence is TGTGCCAGCAGCTTATCGGCCAGTGGCCCTGAAGCTTTCTTT. Encoded protein: CASSLSASGPEAFF.

This clonotype was seen at least ten times. The genes are TRBV7-2 and TRBJ1-2; TRBD1 matches 10 bases. Germline V gene lookup returns CDR1 SGHTA and CDR2 FQGNSA. The CDR3 covers 17 residues. V lost 5 bases, J lost 7 bases, and 16 bases stayed unmatched. CDR3 nucleotides: TGTGCCAGCAGCGGAAGAGGACAGGGGGATTTCTATCGTGGCTACACCTTC. This gives the protein CASSGRGQGDFYRGYTF.

This chain connects TRBV5-1 to TRBJ2-7, with D possibly TRBD1 on 6 matching bases. Trimming took off 7 bases at V and 0 bases at J, with 14 bases between the two ends. Per the germline V gene, CDR1 is SGHRS and CDR2 is YFSETQ. The CDR3 loop spans 14 amino acids. This CDR3 is CASSAGTPSYEQYF. As DNA, the CDR3 is TGCGCCAGCTCCGCCGGGACACCCTCCTACGAGCAGTACTTC.

A few counts support this clonotype. J is TRBJ2-1 and V is TRBV7-2; D perhaps matches TRBD1 (6 bases). Germline V gives CDR1 SGHTA, CDR2 FQGNSA. Trimming stripped 3 bases from V and 9 bases from J, with 15 bases between. This CDR3 has 14 amino acids. CDR3 DNA: TGTGCCAGCAGCTTTACAGGGTACCGGACTGAGCAGTTCTTC. Translating it yields CASSFTGYRTEQFF.

The rearrangement links TRBV5-6 to TRBJ1-1; no clear D gene. Germline V gene data show CDR1 as SGHDT and CDR2 as YYEEEE. The V end lost 4 bases, the J end lost 5 bases, and 9 bases lay between the germline ends. CDR3 size: 12 residues. CDR3 DNA sequence: TGTGCCAGCAGCCTGTACCTGACTGAAGCTTTCTTT. This sequence encodes CASSLYLTEAFF.

The chain recombines TRBV20-1 with TRBJ2-2; tentative D call: TRBD2 (5 bases). Germline loops: CDR1 DFQATT, CDR2 SNEGSKA (reference sequence). The CDR3 is 12 amino acids. V was trimmed by 3 bases and J by 7 bases, leaving 9 bases between them. The CDR3 reads CSASLARGELFF. DNA of the CDR3: TGCAGTGCTAGTCTAGCCCGCGGGGAGCTGTTTTTT.

The V gene is TRBV3-1, the J gene TRBJ2-3, with 10 positions matching TRBD2. CDR3 size: 16 residues. Germline loops: CDR1 LGHDT, CDR2 YNNKEL (reference sequence). The trim removed 4 bases at V and 5 bases at J, leaving 9 bases unmatched. The CDR3 DNA reads TGTGCCAGCAGCCCAGGGACTAGCGTATTAGGAGATACGCAGTATTTT. The encoded protein is CASSPGTSVLGDTQYF.

The V and J genes are TRBV20-1 and TRBJ2-1; 10 bases fit TRBD1. This CDR3 is built from 16 residues. The J segment lost 2 bases and the V segment lost 7 bases, leaving 11 bases of the junction unmatched. Per the germline V gene, CDR1 is DFQATT and CDR2 is SNEGSKA (reference sequence). This CDR3 reads CSEPEWDRGPYNEQFF. The CDR3 region has the DNA TGCAGTGAACCAGAATGGGACAGGGGTCCCTACAATGAGCAGTTCTTC.

Only a few counts were recorded for this clonotype. The chain combines TRBV12-3 or TRBV12-4 with TRBJ1-2, with D possibly TRBD1 on 5 matching bases. V shed 7 bases and J shed 7 bases, with 19 bases lying between them. This CDR3 region has 14 residues. The CDR3 loop reads CASTISPPGTGYTF. The DNA of the CDR3 is TGTGCCAGCACTATATCCCCCCCGGGGACTGGCTACACCTTC.

The chain couples TRBV11-2 to TRBJ2-3; possibly TRBD1 for D (6 bases). V shed 4 bases and J shed 5 bases, with 13 bases lying between them. Germline CDR1 SGHAT, CDR2 FQNNGV. CDR3 length equals 14 residues. CDR3 sequence: CASSYSGAGDTQYF. The DNA for the CDR3 is TGTGCCAGCAGCTACTCAGGGGCAGGAGATACGCAGTATTTT.

This clonotype was recorded once. V and J are TRBV29-1 and TRBJ2-3; D is uncertain. Deletions cut 4 bases from V and 3 bases from J, with 2 bases between. Germline CDR1 and CDR2: SQVTM and ANQGSEA. The CDR3 is made up of 10 amino acids. The CDR3: CSVVTDTQYF. CDR3 bases: TGCAGCGTTGTGACAGATACGCAGTATTTT.

This clonotype occurred a few times. A read error is possible here, since a much larger clone lies one base away. The chain has TRBV14 and TRBJ1-1; D ambiguous. The V and J ends lost 4 bases and 1 base respectively, with 7 bases between them. In germline, CDR1 is SGHDN, CDR2 FVKESK. This CDR3 comprises 13 residues. The CDR3 DNA sequence: TGTGCCAGCAGCCCAGGAGCGAACACTGAAGCTTTCTTT. This gives the protein CASSPGANTEAFF.

This sequence joins TRBV3-1 and TRBJ2-2; weak D call: TRBD1 (6 bases). CDR1 is LGHDT and CDR2 is YNNKEL in the germline V gene (reference sequence). CDR3 length: 13 amino acids. The V end lost 4 bases, the J end lost 7 bases, and 10 bases lay between the germline ends. CDR3 sequence reads: CASSRTDSGELFF. The CDR3 nucleotides are TGTGCCAGCAGCCGAACGGACAGCGGGGAGCTGTTTTTT.

In this sample, this clonotype turned up a few times. The chain couples TRBV6-1 to TRBJ2-3, with D perhaps TRBD2 (6 bases). Germline V gives CDR1 MNHNS, CDR2 SASEGT. CDR3 length: 11 residues. Trimming took off 6 bases at V and 7 bases at J, with 8 bases between the two ends. Here the CDR3 reads CASREGHTQYF. DNA of the CDR3: TGTGCCAGCAGGGAGGGTCATACGCAGTATTTT.

The table lists this clonotype with a few counts. The CDR3 DNA reads TGCGCCAGCAGTCAATCCTCTCTTCAGCCCCAGCATTTT. It specifies CASSQSSLQPQHF. The chain couples TRBV23-1 to TRBJ1-5; D is undetermined. TRBV23-1 is classed as an ORF, of uncertain function. The CDR3 is 13 residues long. Trimming left V 0 bases short and J 6 bases short, with 6 bases between.

This clonotype was counted only a few times. This sequence joins TRBV12-3 or TRBV12-4 and TRBJ2-3; 8 bases line up with TRBD1. The CDR3 totals 16 residues. V lost 2 bases to trimming and J lost 2 bases; unmatched junction nucleotides: 6. This CDR3 reads CASSLTRGPYTDTQYF. For the CDR3, the DNA is TGTGCCAGCAGTTTAACCAGGGGGCCATACACAGATACGCAGTATTTT.

This chain connects TRBV7-2 to TRBJ1-1; the match to TRBD1 covers 7 bases. V lost 5 bases and J lost 3; bases outside the gene matches: 6. CDR3 size: 14 residues. Germline assignment: CDR1 SGHTA and CDR2 FQGNSA. The CDR3 coding sequence is TGTGCCAGCAGCAACAGGGGAAAGGACACTGAAGCTTTCTTT. Translated, it gives CASSNRGKDTEAFF.

This clonotype was found a few times. The chain joins TRBV6-1 to TRBJ1-5; a possible D gene is TRBD1 (5 bases). Germline CDR1 is MNHNS and CDR2 is SASEGT. CDR3 length equals 14 residues. V lost 7 bases to trimming and J lost 6 bases, with 16 bases between them. CDR3: CASTGPFSGQPQHF. The CDR3 DNA is TGTGCCAGCACAGGGCCCTTTTCGGGTCAGCCCCAGCATTTT.